One sample yielded the 23 T cell receptor beta chains listed below, sequenced in a study of breast tumors, draining lymph nodes, adjacent tissues. A single record per CDR3 protein comes from TCRdb applying MiXCR to the multiplex PCR reads. The profile shows 24,000 or so distinct CDR3 sequences, approximately 20% of them singletons. Sequences were obtained from breast tumor tissue. All receptors derive from a female donor with breast cancer. Some clones in this sample may be carry-over from other donors' samples.

This clonotype was recorded many times. V and J are TRBV6-1 and TRBJ2-3; D might be TRBD2 (5 bases). Trimming left V 1 base short and J 1 base short, with 9 bases between. The CDR3 spans 15 residues. Germline CDR1 reads MNHNS; CDR2 reads SASEGT. In DNA, the CDR3 is TGTGCCAGCAGTGAAGTTTGGACTCGCACAGATACGCAGTATTTT. Residues: CASSEVWTRTDTQYF.

The chain combines TRBV12-3 or TRBV12-4 with TRBJ1-2, with unresolved D. V lost 5 bases and J 3 bases, leaving 7 bases between the germline ends. This CDR3 is built from 12 residues. The CDR3 protein is CASSRQHYGYTF. In DNA form, the CDR3 reads TGTGCCAGCAGTCGCCAACACTATGGCTACACCTTC.

The chain joins TRBV6-2 or TRBV6-3 to TRBJ2-1; 13 bases agree with TRBD2. Germline CDR1 is MNHEY and CDR2 is SVGEGT. The CDR3 covers 16 residues. V lost 8 bases, J lost 13 bases, and 17 bases stayed unmatched. The chain's CDR3 is CASRRFGTSGTQIQFF. As DNA, the CDR3 is TGTGCCAGCCGAAGATTTGGGACTAGCGGGACTCAGATCCAGTTCTTC.

This clonotype was counted many times. In DNA form, the CDR3 reads TGTGCCAGCAGTCCCGTGGTACGGGGCCACGAGCAGTACTTC. Amino acids: CASSPVVRGHEQYF. The chain joins TRBV6-5 to TRBJ2-7, with D possibly called TRBD1 or TRBD2 (5 bases each). The V end was cut by 5 bases, the J end by 5 bases, with 16 bases between. Looked up from germline, CDR1 is MNHEY and CDR2 is SVGAGI. There are 14 residues in the CDR3.

This clonotype has just one count. The CDR3 DNA sequence: TGTGCCAGCAGTGAAGATTCTCGTCGTCCCCAGCATTTT. Translated: CASSEDSRRPQHF. This rearrangement joins TRBV2 to TRBJ1-5, with D hard to call. The germline V and J ends were trimmed by 1 base and 10 bases, with 11 bases remaining between them. Germline V gene lookup returns CDR1 SNHLY and CDR2 FYNNEI. The CDR3 totals 13 residues.

As regards this clonotype: No conserved phenylalanine or tryptophan ends this CDR3, so it is likely a read error. The V gene is TRBV5-6, the J gene TRBJ2-7; D not resolved. This CDR3 has 17 residues. Between the trimmed V and J ends, which lost 4 bases and 2 bases, there was a span of 22 bases. Per the germline V gene, CDR1 is SGHDT and CDR2 is YYEEEE. The CDR3 loop is CASSLWGLPEDPYEQYS. CDR3 coding DNA: TGTGCCAGCAGCCTATGGGGATTGCCAGAGGACCCCTACGAGCAGTACTCC.

This clonotype was seen at least ten times. This rearrangement joins TRBV7-9 to TRBJ2-1; no clear D gene. The CDR3 is 13 residues long. Germline-derived CDR1 and CDR2 are SEHNR and FQNEAQ (reference sequence). The germline V and J ends were trimmed by 5 bases and 6 bases, with 11 bases remaining between them. The CDR3 loop reads CASSPTRGNEQFF. For the CDR3, the DNA is TGTGCCAGCAGCCCTACCCGCGGCAATGAGCAGTTCTTC.

A remark on this clonotype: A much larger clone sits a single nucleotide away, making a read error possible. The chain carries TRBV28 and TRBJ1-2; 8 nucleotides match TRBD1. J was trimmed by 6 bases and V by 5 bases; bases with no gene match: 5. The CDR3 is 13 amino acids. Germline V CDR1 and CDR2: MDHEN, SYDVKM. The CDR3 nucleotides are TGTGCCAGCAGTCCCTACAGGGGGAATGGCTACACCTTC. Translated: CASSPYRGNGYTF.

In regard to this clonotype: Because the CDR3 is missing its conserved closing phenylalanine or tryptophan, this is likely a read error. The DNA is left out, because the CDR3 cannot be placed on it with certainty; the CDR3 is given as TCRdb lists it. The V and J genes are TRBV10-2 and TRBJ1-5. The CDR3 adds up to 12 amino acids, both ends counted. Germline V gene lookup returns CDR1 WSHSY and CDR2 SAAADI. The chain's CDR3 is CASSEPNQPQHS.

This clonotype appeared many times. CDR3 sequence: CASSSRDHLFEQYF. CDR3 in DNA: TGTGCCAGCTCATCAAGGGATCACCTCTTCGAGCAGTACTTC. The chain joins TRBV18 to TRBJ2-7; D ambiguous. This CDR3 comprises 14 residues. Trimming cost V 5 bases and J 6 bases, with 17 bases left between them. Germline lookup yields CDR1 KGHSH and CDR2 LQKENI.

This clonotype appeared many times. V is TRBV6-1 and J is TRBJ1-2; 7 bases match TRBD1. J was trimmed by 2 bases and V by 7 bases; bases with no gene match: 7. The CDR3 has 14 residues. Germline loops: CDR1 MNHNS, CDR2 SASEGT. This chain's CDR3 is CASKNRGPNYGYTF. In DNA form, the CDR3 reads TGTGCCAGCAAGAACAGGGGCCCGAACTATGGCTACACCTTC.

This clonotype was seen repeatedly, ten times or more. This chain links TRBV7-3 with TRBJ2-3, with no clear D. Trimming left V 2 bases short and J 6 bases short, with 15 bases between. CDR3 size: 15 residues. The V gene's germline CDR1 is SGHTA and CDR2 FQGTGA. CDR3 bases: TGTGCCAGCAGCTTATCGGGCAGGCCTACGGATACGCAGTATTTT. Translating gives CASSLSGRPTDTQYF.

There are a few counts of this clonotype. The rearrangement joins TRBV12-3 or TRBV12-4 to TRBJ2-4; 8 nucleotides match TRBD2. Trimming removed 7 bases from V and 10 bases from J; junction bases left unmatched: 15. There are 15 residues in the CDR3. The CDR3 nucleotides are TGTGCCAGCACCCGAGCCAGCGGGGGAGTCTCGATTCAGTACTTC. As protein: CASTRASGGVSIQYF.

This clonotype came up many times. This chain joins TRBV28 and TRBJ2-5; 10 bases match TRBD1. This CDR3 region has 12 residues. Germline V gene sequence: CDR1 MDHEN, CDR2 SYDVKM. The junction had 3 bases not matched to a gene; V was cut back by 11 bases and J by 3 bases. The CDR3 region has the DNA TGTGCCTCCGGGACAGGGGAAGAGACCCAGTACTTC. It translates to CASGTGEETQYF.

This clonotype was seen many times. The chain combines TRBV7-2 with TRBJ2-7; possibly TRBD2 for D (5 bases). The CDR3 consists of 13 residues. Looked up from germline, CDR1 is SGHTA and CDR2 is FQGNSA. V was trimmed by 5 bases and J by 4 bases, leaving 12 bases between them. DNA for the CDR3: TGTGCCAGCAGCCCACTAGGCGATTACGAGCAGTACTTC. Translated: CASSPLGDYEQYF.

This clonotype was counted ten times or more. The CDR3 reads CASSVEGTGLYGYTF. As DNA, the CDR3 is TGTGCCAGCAGTGTTGAGGGGACAGGGCTCTATGGCTACACCTTC. The chain recombines TRBV6-1 with TRBJ1-2; 9 bases are a match to TRBD1. There are 15 residues in the CDR3. Trimming at V came to 4 bases and at J to 4 bases, leaving 7 bases not matched to a gene. Germline loops: CDR1 MNHNS, CDR2 SASEGT.

This clonotype was picked up many times. The chain links TRBV19 to TRBJ1-2, with 10 nucleotides matching TRBD1. This CDR3 has 16 amino acids. J was trimmed by 4 bases and V by 4 bases; bases with no gene match: 9. CDR1 is LNHDA, CDR2 SQIVND, per germline (reference sequence). The CDR3 here is CASSTTGTGAGYGYTF. The CDR3 DNA follows: TGTGCCAGTAGTACAACCGGGACAGGGGCGGGCTATGGCTACACCTTC.

The CDR3, as DNA: TGCAGTCCGAGACCCACCTTAACCTACGAGCAGTACTTC. The encoded protein is CSPRPTLTYEQYF. This sequence joins TRBV20-1 and TRBJ2-7; D is ambiguous. Germline V gives CDR1 DFQATT, CDR2 SNEGSKA (reference sequence). The CDR3 contains 13 residues. V was cut by 8 bases and J by 2 bases, with 16 bases left in between.

This clonotype appeared many times. This chain uses TRBV6-5 with TRBJ1-2; perhaps TRBD1 as D (6 bases). Germline-derived CDR1 and CDR2 are MNHEY and SVGAGI. The V end lost 8 bases, the J end lost 5 bases, and 15 bases lay between the germline ends. There are 13 residues in the CDR3. In DNA form, the CDR3 reads TGTGCCAGCCGACCTCAGGGGCCATATGGCTACACCTTC. Translation gives CASRPQGPYGYTF.

Note on this clonotype: A much larger clone differs by one base, so this may be a read error. This chain links TRBV18 with TRBJ2-1; D not resolved. CDR1 is KGHSH, CDR2 LQKENI, per germline. The CDR3 sequence is 15 residues long. Written as DNA, the CDR3 is TGTGCCAGCTCACCACCGGACGGCTCCTACGATGAGCAGTTCTTC. It encodes CASSPPDGSYDEQFF.

This clonotype was seen ten or more times. The gene calls are TRBV6-5 and TRBJ1-4, with 8 bases aligning to TRBD1. This CDR3 has 16 amino acids. With 5 bases clipped from V and 1 base from J, the junction kept 6 bases outside the gene matches. Germline CDR1 MNHEY, CDR2 SVGAGI. CDR3 amino acids: CASSEGQGGTNEKLFF. In nucleotides, the CDR3 is TGTGCCAGCAGTGAAGGACAGGGCGGAACTAATGAAAAACTGTTTTTT.

On this clonotype itself: Being one base from a much bigger clone, this may be a read error. The V call is TRBV11-2, the J call TRBJ2-7; D remains unclear. The germline V gene has CDR1 SGHAT and CDR2 FQNNGV. This CDR3 is built from 11 residues. Trimming removed 6 bases from V and 5 bases from J, with 8 bases in between. The CDR3, as DNA: TGTGCCAGCAGGGTCGTAAACGAGCAGTACTTC. The encoded protein is CASRVVNEQYF.

The genes are TRBV19 and TRBJ1-1, with D perhaps TRBD1 (5 bases). The germline gives CDR1 LNHDA, CDR2 SQIVND (reference sequence). V lost 3 bases and J 10 bases, leaving 12 bases between the germline ends. This CDR3 comprises 12 residues. CDR3 nucleotides: TGTGCCAGTAGTATGACGGGGCCTGGAGCTTTCTTT. Amino acid sequence: CASSMTGPGAFF.